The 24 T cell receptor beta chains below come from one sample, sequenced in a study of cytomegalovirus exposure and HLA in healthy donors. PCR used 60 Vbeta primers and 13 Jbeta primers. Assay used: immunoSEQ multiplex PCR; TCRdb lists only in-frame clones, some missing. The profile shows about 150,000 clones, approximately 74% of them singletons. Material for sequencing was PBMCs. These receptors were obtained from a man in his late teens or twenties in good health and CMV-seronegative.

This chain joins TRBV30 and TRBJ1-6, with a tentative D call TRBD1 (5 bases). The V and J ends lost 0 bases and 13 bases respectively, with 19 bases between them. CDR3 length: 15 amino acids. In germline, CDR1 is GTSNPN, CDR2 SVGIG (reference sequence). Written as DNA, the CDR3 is TGTGCCTGGAGTGTGATCGACGGGAGAGGGGCGCCCCTCCACTTT. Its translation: CAWSVIDGRGAPLHF.

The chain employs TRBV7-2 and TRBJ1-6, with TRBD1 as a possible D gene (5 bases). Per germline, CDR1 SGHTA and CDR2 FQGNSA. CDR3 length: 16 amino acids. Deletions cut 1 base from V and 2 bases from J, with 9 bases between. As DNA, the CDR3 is TGTGCCAGCAGCTTAGGGGGACTGGCCTATAATTCACCCCTCCACTTT. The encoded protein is CASSLGGLAYNSPLHF.

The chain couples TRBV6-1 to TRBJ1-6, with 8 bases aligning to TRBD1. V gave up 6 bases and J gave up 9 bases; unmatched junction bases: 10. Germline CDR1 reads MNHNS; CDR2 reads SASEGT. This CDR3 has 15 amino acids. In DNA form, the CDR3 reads TGTGCCAGCAGCGACAGACAGGGGAGAAGTTCACCCCTCCACTTT. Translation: CASSDRQGRSSPLHF.

DNA of the CDR3: TGTGCCAGCAGCCAAGAAAGGGGTGGGAACACTGAAGCTTTCTTT. Its protein is CASSQERGGNTEAFF. The chain has TRBV4-2 and TRBJ1-1; a weak D match, TRBD1 (5 bases). The germline CDR1 and CDR2 sequences are LGHNA and YNFKEQ. The germline V and J ends were trimmed by 0 bases and 1 base, with 9 bases remaining between them. The CDR3 consists of 15 residues.

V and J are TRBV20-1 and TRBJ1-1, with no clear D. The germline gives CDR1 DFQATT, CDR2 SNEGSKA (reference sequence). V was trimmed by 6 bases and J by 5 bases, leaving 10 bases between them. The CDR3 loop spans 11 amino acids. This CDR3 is CSAEGDTEAFF. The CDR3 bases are TGCAGTGCAGAGGGAGATACTGAAGCTTTCTTT.

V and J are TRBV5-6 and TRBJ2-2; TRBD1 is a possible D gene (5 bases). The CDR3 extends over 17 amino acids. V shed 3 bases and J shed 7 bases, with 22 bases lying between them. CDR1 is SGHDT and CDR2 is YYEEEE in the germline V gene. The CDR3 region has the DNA TGTGCCAGCAGCTCCCAGGGTTTGGGGTCCCCAAGCGGGGAGCTGTTTTTT. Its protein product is CASSSQGLGSPSGELFF.

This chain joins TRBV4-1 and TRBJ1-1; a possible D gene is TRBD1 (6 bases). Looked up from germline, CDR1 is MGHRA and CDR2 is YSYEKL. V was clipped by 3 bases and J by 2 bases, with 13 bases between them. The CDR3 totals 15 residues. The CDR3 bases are TGCGCCAGCAGCCACGCGGACAGTTCTAACACTGAAGCTTTCTTT. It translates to CASSHADSSNTEAFF.

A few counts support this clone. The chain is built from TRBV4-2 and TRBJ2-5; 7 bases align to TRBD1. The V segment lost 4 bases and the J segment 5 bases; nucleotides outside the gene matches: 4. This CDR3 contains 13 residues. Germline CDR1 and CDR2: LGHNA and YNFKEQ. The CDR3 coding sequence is TGTGCCAGCAGCCCGGGACAGAAGGAGACCCAGTACTTC. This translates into CASSPGQKETQYF.

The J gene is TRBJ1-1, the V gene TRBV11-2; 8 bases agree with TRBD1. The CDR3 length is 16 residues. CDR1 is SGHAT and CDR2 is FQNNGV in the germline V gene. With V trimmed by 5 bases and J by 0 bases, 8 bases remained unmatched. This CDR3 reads CASSTRTGGMNTEAFF. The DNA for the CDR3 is TGTGCCAGCAGCACGCGAACAGGGGGGATGAACACTGAAGCTTTCTTT.

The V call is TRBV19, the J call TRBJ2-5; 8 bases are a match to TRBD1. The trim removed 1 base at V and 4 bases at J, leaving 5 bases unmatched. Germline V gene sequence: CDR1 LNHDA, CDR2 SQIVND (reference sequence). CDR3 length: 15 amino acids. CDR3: CASSIAGGAGETQYF. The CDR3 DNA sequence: TGTGCCAGTAGTATAGCAGGGGGCGCCGGAGAGACCCAGTACTTC.

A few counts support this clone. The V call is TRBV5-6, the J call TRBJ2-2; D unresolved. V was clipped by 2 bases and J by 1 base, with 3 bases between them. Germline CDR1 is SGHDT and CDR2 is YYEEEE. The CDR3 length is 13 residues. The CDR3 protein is CASSFQNTGELFF. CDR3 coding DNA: TGTGCCAGCAGCTTCCAGAACACCGGGGAGCTGTTTTTT.

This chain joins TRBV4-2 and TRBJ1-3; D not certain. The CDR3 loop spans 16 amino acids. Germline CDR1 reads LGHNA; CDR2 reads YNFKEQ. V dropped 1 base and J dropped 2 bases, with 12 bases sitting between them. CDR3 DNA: TGTGCCAGCAGCCAAGCGGCGGGGTTAGCTGGAAACACCATATATTTT. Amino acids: CASSQAAGLAGNTIYF.

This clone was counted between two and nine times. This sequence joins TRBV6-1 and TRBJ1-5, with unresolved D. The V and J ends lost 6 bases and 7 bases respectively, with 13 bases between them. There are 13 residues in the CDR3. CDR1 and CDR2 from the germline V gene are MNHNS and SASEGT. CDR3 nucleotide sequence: TGTGCCAGCAGCTCCCAGCCGCGGCAGCCCCAGCATTTT. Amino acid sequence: CASSSQPRQPQHF.

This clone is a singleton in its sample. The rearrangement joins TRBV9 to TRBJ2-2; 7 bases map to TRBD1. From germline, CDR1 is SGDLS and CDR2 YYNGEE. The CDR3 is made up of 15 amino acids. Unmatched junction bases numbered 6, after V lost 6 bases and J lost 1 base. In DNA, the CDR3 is TGTGCCAGCACCGTCCGGGACAGGAACACCGGGGAGCTGTTTTTT. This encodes CASTVRDRNTGELFF.

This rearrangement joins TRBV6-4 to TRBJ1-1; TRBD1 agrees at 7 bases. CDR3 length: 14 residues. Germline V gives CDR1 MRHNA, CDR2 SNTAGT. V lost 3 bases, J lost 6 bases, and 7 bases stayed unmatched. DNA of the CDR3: TGTGCCAGCAGTGAGTCAGAGGGGGCCTCTGAAGCTTTCTTT. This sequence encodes CASSESEGASEAFF.

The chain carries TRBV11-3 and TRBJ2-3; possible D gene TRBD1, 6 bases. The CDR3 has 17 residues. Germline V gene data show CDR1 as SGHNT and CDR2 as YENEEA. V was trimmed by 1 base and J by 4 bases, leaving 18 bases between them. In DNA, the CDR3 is TGTGCCAGCAGCTTAGGAACAGGGTTTTCGGTTCCAGATACGCAGTATTTT. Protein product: CASSLGTGFSVPDTQYF.

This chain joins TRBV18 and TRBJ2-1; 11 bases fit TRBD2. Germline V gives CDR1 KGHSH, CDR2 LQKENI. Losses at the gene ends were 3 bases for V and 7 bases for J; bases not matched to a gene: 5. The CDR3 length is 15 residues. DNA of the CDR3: TGTGCCAGCTCACCCCCTAGCGGGGGGCCTAATGAGCAGTTCTTC. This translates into CASSPPSGGPNEQFF.

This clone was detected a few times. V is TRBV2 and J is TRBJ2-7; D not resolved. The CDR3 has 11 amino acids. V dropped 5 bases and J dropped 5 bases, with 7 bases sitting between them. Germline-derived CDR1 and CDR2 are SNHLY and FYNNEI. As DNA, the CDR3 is TGTGCCAGCAGTTATAGCAACGAGCAGTACTTC. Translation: CASSYSNEQYF.

CDR3 DNA: TGCAGCGTTGACAAAGGGACAGTTGATGGCTACACCTTC. This sequence encodes CSVDKGTVDGYTF. This rearrangement joins TRBV29-1 to TRBJ1-2; 7 bases fit TRBD1. The CDR3 sequence is 13 residues long. The trim removed 3 bases at V and 6 bases at J, leaving 7 bases unmatched. Germline V gene lookup returns CDR1 SQVTM and CDR2 ANQGSEA. The complete variable domain, with remaining parts taken from reference TRBV29-1 and TRBJ1-2, reads SAVISQKPSRDICQRGTSLTIQCQVDSQVTMMFWYRQQPGQSLTLIATANQGSEATYESGFVIDKFPISRPNLTFSTLTVSNMSPEDSSIYLCSVDKGTVDGYTFGSGTRLTVV.

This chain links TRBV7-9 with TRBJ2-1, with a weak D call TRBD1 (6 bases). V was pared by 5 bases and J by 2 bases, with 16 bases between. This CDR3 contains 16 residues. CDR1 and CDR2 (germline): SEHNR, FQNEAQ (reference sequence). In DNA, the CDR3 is TGTGCCAGCAGCCGAGGCCCCCAGGGGACCTACAATGAGCAGTTCTTC. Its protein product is CASSRGPQGTYNEQFF.

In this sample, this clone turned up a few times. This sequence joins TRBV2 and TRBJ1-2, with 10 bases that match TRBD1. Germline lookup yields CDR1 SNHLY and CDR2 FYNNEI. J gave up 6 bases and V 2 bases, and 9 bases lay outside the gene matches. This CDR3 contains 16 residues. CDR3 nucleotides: TGTGCCAGCAGTGAATATCCGATCGGGACAGGGGATGGCTACACCTTC. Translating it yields CASSEYPIGTGDGYTF.

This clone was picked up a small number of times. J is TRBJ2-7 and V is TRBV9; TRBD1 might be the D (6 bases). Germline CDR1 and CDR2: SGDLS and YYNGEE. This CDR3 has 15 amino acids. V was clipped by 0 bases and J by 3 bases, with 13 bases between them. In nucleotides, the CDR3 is TGTGCCAGCAGCGTAGTGCCAGGGGAACGCTACGAGCAGTACTTC. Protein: CASSVVPGERYEQYF.

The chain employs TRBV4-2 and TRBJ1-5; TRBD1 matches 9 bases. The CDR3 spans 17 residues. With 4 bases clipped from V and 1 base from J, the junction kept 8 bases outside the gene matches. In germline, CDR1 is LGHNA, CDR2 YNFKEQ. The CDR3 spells CASSLIQGALSNQPQHF. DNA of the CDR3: TGTGCCAGCAGCCTCATACAGGGGGCCCTCAGCAATCAGCCCCAGCATTTT.

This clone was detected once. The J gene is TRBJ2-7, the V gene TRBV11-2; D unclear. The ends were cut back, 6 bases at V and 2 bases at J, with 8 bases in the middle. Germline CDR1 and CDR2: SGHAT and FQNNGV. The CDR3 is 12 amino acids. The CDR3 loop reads CASRGLAYEQYF. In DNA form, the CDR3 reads TGTGCCAGCAGAGGTCTAGCCTACGAGCAGTACTTC.